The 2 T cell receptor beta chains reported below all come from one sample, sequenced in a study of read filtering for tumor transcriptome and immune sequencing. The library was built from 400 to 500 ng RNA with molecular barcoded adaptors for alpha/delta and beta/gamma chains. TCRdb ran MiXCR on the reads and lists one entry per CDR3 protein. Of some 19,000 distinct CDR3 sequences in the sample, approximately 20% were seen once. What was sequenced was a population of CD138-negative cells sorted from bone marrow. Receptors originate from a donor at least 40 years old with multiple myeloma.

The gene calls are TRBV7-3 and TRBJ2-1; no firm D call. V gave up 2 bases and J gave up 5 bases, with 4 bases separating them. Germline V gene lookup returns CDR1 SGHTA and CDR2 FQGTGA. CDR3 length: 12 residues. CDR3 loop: CASSLDHNEQFF. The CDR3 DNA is TGTGCCAGCAGCTTAGATCACAATGAGCAGTTCTTC.

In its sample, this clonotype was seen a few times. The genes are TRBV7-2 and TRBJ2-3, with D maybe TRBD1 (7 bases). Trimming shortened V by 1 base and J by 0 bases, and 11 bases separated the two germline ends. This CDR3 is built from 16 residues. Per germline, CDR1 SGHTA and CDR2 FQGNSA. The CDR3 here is CASSLGGTVSTDTQYF. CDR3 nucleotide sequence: TGTGCCAGCAGCTTAGGCGGGACAGTTAGCACAGATACGCAGTATTTT.